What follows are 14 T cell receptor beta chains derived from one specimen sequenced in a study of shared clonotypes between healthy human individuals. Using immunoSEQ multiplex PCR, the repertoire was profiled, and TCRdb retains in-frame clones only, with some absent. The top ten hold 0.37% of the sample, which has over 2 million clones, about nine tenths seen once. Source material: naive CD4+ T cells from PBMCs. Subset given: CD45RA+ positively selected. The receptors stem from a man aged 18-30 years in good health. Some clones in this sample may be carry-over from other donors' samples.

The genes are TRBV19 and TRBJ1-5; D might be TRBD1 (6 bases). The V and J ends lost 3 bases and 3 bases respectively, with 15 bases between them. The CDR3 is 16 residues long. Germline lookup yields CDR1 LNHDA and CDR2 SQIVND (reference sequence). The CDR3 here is CASSILGRGVNQPQHF. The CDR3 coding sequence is TGTGCCAGTAGTATTTTAGGCAGGGGAGTCAATCAGCCCCAGCATTTT.

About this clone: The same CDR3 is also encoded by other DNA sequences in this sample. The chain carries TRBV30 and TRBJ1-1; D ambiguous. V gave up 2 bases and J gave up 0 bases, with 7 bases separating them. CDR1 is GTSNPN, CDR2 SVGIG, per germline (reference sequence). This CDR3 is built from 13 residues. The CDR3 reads CAWSRGLNTEAFF. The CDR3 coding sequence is TGTGCCTGGAGTCGAGGGTTGAACACTGAAGCTTTCTTT.

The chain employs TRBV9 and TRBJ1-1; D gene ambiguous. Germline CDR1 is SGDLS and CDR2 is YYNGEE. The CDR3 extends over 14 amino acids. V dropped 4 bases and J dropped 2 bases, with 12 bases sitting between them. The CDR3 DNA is TGTGCCAGCAGCCCTAGCGCGCCTAACACTGAAGCTTTCTTT. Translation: CASSPSAPNTEAFF.

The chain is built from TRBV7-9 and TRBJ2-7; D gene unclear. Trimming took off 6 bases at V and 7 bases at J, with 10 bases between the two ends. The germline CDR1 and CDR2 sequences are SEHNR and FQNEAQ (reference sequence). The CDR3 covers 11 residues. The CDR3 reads CASSRSFEQYF. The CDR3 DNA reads TGTGCCAGCAGTCGGTCCTTTGAGCAGTACTTC. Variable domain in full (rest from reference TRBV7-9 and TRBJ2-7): DTGVSQNPRHKITKRGQNVTFRCDPISEHNRLYWYRQTLGQGPEFLTYFQNEAQLEKSRLLSDRFSAERPKGSFSTLEIQRTEQGDSAMYLCASSRSFEQYFGPGTRLTVT.

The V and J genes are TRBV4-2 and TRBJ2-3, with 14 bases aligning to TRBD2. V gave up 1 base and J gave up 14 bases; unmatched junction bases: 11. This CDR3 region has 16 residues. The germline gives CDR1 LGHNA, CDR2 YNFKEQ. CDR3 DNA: TGTGCCAGCAGCCAAGCGATAGGACTAGCGGGAGGAGAGTCGTATTTT. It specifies CASSQAIGLAGGESYF.

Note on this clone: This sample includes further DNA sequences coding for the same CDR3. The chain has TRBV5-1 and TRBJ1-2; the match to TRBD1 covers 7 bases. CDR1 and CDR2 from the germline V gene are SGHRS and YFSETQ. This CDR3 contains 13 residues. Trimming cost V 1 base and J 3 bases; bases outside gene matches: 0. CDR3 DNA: TGCGCCAGCAGCTTGACAGGGGACTATGGCTACACCTTC. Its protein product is CASSLTGDYGYTF.

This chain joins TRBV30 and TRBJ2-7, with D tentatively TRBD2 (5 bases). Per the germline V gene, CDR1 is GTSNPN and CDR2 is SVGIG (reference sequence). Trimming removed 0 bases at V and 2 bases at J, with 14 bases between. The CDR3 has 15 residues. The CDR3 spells CAWSVASSRAYEQYF. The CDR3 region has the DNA TGTGCCTGGAGTGTAGCGTCTAGCCGTGCCTACGAGCAGTACTTC.

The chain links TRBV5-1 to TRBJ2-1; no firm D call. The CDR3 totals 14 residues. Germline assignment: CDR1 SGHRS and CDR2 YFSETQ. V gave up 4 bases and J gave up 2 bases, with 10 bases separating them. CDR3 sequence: CASSEVAAYNEQFF. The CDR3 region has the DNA TGCGCCAGCAGCGAGGTAGCCGCCTACAATGAGCAGTTCTTC. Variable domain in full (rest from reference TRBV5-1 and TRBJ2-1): KAGVTQTPRYLIKTRGQQVTLSCSPISGHRSVSWYQQTPGQGLQFLFEYFSETQRNKGNFPGRFSGRQFSNSRSEMNVSTLELGDSALYLCASSEVAAYNEQFFGPGTRLTVL.

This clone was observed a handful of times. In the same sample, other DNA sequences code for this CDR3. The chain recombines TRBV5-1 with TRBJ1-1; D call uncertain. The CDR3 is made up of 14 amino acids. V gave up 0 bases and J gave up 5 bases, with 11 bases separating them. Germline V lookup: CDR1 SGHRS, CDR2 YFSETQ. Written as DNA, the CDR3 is TGCGCCAGCAGCTTGGAAGTCGGGGTTACTGAAGCTTTCTTT. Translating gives CASSLEVGVTEAFF. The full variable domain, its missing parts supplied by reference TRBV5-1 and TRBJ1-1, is KAGVTQTPRYLIKTRGQQVTLSCSPISGHRSVSWYQQTPGQGLQFLFEYFSETQRNKGNFPGRFSGRQFSNSRSEMNVSTLELGDSALYLCASSLEVGVTEAFFGQGTRLTVV.

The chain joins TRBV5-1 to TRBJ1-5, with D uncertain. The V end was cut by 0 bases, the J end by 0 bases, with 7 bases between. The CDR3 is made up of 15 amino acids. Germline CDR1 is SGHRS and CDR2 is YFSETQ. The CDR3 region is CASSLDGSSNQPQHF. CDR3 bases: TGCGCCAGCAGCTTGGACGGGTCTAGCAATCAGCCCCAGCATTTT.

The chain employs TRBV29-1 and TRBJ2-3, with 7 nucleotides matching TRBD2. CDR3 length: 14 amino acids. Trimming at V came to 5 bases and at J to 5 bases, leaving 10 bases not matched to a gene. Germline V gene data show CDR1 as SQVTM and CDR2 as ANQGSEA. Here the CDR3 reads CSVRSSGPRDTQYF. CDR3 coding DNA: TGCAGCGTTCGTTCTAGCGGCCCGCGAGATACGCAGTATTTT.

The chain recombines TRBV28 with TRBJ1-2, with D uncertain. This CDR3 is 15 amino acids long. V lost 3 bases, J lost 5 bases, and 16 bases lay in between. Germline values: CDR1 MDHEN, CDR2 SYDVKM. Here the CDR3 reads CASSLGTRRYYGYTF. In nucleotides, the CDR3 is TGTGCCAGCAGTTTGGGAACTAGGCGGTATTATGGCTACACCTTC.

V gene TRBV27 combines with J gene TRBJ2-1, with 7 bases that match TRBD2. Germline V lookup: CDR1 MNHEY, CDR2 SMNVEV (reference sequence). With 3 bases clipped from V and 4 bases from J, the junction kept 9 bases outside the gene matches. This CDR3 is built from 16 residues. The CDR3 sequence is CASSLGPGGGYNEQFF. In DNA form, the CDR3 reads TGTGCCAGCAGTTTGGGACCTGGGGGGGGGTACAATGAGCAGTTCTTC.

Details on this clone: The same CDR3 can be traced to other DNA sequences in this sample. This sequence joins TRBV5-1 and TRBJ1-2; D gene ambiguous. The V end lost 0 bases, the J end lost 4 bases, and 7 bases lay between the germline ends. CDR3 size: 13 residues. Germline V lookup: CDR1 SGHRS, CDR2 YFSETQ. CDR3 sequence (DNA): TGCGCCAGCAGCTTGGACAGACTCTATGGCTACACCTTC. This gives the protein CASSLDRLYGYTF.